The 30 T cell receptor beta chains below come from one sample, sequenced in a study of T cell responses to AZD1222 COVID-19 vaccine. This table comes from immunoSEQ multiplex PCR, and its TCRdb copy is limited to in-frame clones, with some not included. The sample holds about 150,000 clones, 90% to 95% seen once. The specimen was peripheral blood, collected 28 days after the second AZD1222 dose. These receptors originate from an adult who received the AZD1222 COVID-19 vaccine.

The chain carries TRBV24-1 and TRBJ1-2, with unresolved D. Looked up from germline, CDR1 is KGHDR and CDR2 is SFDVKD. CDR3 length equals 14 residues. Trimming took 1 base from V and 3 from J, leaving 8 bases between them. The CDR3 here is CATSDFAGDYGYTF. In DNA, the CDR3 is TGTGCCACCAGTGATTTTGCAGGCGACTATGGCTACACCTTC.

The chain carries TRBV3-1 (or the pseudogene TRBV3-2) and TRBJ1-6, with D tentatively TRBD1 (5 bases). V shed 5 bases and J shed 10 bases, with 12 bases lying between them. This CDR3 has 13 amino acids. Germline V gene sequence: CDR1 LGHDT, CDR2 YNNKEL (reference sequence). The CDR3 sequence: CASSARRDSPLHF. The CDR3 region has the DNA TGTGCCAGCAGCGCTCGGAGGGACTCACCCCTCCACTTT.

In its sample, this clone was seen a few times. The CDR3 region has the DNA TGCGCCAGCAGCCTTCCGGGGGGTGATTCACCCCTCCACTTT. Encoded protein: CASSLPGGDSPLHF. The chain employs TRBV5-1 and TRBJ1-6, with a weak D call TRBD1 (5 bases). The CDR3 runs 14 residues. Germline V gives CDR1 SGHRS, CDR2 YFSETQ. Deletions cut 4 bases from V and 8 bases from J, with 13 bases between.

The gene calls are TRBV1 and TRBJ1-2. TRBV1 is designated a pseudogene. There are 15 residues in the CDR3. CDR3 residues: CTSSPVPGDNYGYTF. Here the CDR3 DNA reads TGCACCAGCAGCCCCGTCCCAGGAGACAACTATGGCTACACCTTC.

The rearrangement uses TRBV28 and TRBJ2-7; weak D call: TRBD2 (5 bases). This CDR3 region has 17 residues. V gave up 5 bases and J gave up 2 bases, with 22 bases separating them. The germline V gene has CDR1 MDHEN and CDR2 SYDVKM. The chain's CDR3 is CASSPEGVAVSPYEQYF. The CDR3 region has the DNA TGTGCCAGCAGTCCCGAGGGAGTTGCTGTTTCTCCCTACGAGCAGTACTTC.

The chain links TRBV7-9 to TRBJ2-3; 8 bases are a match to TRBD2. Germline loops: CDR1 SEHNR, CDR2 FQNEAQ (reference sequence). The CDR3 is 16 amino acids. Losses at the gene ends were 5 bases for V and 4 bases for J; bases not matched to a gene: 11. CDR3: CASSPRESSGADTQYF. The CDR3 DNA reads TGTGCCAGCAGCCCCCGAGAGAGTAGCGGGGCAGATACGCAGTATTTT.

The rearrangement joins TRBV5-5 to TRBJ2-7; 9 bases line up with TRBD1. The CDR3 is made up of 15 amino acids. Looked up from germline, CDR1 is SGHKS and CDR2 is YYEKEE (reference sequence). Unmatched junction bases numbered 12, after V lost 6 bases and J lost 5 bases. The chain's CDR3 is CASTPPGTGTHEQYF. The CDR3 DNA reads TGTGCCAGCACTCCTCCCGGGACAGGGACCCACGAGCAGTACTTC.

The CDR3 sequence: CASSYDANYGYTF. For the CDR3, the DNA is TGTGCCAGCAGTTACGACGCAAACTATGGCTACACCTTC. V gene TRBV6-6 combines with J gene TRBJ1-2; no clear D gene. The germline V and J ends were trimmed by 2 bases and 2 bases, with 6 bases remaining between them. Germline lookup yields CDR1 MNHNY and CDR2 SVGAGI (reference sequence). The length of the CDR3 is 13 residues.

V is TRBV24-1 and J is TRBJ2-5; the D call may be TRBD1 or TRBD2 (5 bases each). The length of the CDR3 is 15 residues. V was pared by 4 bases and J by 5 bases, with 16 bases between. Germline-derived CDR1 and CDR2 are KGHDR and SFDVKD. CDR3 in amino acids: CATSDVGTRRETQYF. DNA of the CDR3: TGTGCCACCAGTGACGTCGGGACCCGGCGTGAGACCCAGTACTTC.

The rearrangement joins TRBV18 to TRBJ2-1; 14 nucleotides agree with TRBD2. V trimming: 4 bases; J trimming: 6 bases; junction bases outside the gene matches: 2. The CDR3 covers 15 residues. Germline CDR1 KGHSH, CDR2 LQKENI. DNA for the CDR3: TGTGCCAGCTCACAGGGACTAGCGGGAGTCAATGAGCAGTTCTTC. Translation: CASSQGLAGVNEQFF.

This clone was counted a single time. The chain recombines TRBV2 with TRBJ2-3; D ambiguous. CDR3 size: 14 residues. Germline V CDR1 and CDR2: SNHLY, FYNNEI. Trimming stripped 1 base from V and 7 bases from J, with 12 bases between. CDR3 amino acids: CASSEGDRYYTQYF. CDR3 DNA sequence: TGTGCCAGCAGTGAAGGCGACCGGTACTATACGCAGTATTTT.

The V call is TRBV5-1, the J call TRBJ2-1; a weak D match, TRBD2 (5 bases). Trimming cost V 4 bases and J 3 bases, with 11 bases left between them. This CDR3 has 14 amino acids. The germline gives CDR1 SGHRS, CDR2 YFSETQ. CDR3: CASSRLANYNEQFF. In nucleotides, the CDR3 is TGCGCCAGCAGCCGATTAGCGAACTACAATGAGCAGTTCTTC.

The CDR3 bases are TGCGCCAGCAGCTTGAGAGGGACAGAATACGAGCAGTACTTC. Protein: CASSLRGTEYEQYF. V and J are TRBV5-1 and TRBJ2-7; TRBD1 agrees at 7 bases. This CDR3 has 14 amino acids. V shed 1 base, J shed 4 bases, and the junction held 5 bases outside the gene matches. Per the germline V gene, CDR1 is SGHRS and CDR2 is YFSETQ.

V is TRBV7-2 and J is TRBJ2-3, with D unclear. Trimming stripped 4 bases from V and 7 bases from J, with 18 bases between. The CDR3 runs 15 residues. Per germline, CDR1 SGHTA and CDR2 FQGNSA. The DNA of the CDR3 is TGTGCCAGCAGCTATGGATTCAAACGGTTGAATACGCAGTATTTT. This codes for CASSYGFKRLNTQYF. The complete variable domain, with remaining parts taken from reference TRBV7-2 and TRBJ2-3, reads GAGVSQSPSNKVTEKGKDVELRCDPISGHTALYWYRQSLGQGLEFLIYFQGNSAPDKSGLPSDRFSAERTGGSVSTLTIQRTQQEDSAVYLCASSYGFKRLNTQYFGPGTRLTVL.

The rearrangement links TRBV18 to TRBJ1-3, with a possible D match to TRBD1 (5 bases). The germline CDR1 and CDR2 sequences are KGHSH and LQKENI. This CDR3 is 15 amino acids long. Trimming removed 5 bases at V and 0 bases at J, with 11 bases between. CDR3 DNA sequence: TGTGCCAGCTCATCAGGGACTTTCTCTGGAAACACCATATATTTT. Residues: CASSSGTFSGNTIYF.

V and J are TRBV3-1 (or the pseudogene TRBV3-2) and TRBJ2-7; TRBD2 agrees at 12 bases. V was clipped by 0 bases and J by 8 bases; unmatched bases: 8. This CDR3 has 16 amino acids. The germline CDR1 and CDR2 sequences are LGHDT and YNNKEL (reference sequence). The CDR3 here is CASSQDSALAGGKQYF. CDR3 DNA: TGTGCCAGCAGCCAAGATTCAGCACTAGCGGGAGGTAAGCAGTACTTC.

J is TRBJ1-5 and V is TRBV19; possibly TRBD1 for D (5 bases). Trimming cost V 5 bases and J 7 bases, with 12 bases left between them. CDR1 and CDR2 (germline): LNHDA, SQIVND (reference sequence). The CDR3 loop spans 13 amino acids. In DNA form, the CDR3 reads TGTGCCAGTAGTTTGGCGGGGGGGCAGCCCCAGCATTTT. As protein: CASSLAGGQPQHF.

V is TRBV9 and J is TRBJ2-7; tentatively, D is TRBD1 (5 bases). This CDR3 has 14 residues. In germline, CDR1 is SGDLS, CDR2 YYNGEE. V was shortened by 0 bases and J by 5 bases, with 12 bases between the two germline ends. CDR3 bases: TGTGCCAGCAGCGTAGGCGGTGGGGCCCACGAGCAGTACTTC. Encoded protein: CASSVGGGAHEQYF. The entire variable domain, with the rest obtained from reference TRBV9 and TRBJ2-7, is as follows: DSGVTQTPKHLITATGQRVTLRCSPRSGDLSVYWYQQSLDQGLQFLIQYYNGEERAKGNILERFSAQQFPDLHSELNLSSLELGDSALYFCASSVGGGAHEQYFGPGTRLTVT.

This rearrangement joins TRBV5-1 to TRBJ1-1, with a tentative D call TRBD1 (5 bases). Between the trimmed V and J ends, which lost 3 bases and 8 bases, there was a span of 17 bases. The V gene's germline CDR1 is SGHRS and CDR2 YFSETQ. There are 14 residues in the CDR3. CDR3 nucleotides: TGCGCCAGCAGCTGGGACTTAGGACCCAGCGAAGCTTTCTTT. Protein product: CASSWDLGPSEAFF.

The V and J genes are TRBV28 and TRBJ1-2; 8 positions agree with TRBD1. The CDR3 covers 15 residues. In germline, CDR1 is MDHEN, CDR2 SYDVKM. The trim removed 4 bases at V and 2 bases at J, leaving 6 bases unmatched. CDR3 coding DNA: TGTGCCAGCAGTTCCACCGGGACAGGAAACTATGGCTACACCTTC. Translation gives CASSSTGTGNYGYTF.

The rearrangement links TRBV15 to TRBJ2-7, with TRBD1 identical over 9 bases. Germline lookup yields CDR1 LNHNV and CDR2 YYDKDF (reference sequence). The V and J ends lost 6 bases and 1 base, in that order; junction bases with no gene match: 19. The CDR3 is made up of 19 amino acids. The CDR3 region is CATRSHRDRDRTLSYEQYF. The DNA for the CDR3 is TGTGCCACCAGAAGCCACCGGGACAGGGATCGCACCCTTTCCTACGAGCAGTACTTC.

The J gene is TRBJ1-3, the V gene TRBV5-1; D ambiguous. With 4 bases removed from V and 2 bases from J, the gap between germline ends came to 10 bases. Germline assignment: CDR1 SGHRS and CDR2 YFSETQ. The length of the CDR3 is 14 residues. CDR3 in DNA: TGCGCCAGCAGCCCCCCGACGGCTGGAAACACCATATATTTT. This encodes CASSPPTAGNTIYF.

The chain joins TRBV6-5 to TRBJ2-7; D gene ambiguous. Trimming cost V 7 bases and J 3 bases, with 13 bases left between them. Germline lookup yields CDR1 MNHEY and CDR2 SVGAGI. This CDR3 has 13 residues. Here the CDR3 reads CASTDGGYYEQYF. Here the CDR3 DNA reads TGTGCCAGCACCGACGGCGGTTACTACGAGCAGTACTTC.

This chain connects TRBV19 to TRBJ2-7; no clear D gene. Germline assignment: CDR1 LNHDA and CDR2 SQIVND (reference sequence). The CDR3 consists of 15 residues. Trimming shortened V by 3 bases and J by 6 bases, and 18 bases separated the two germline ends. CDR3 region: CASSIAPRQAGEQYF. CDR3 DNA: TGTGCCAGTAGTATTGCCCCCCGGCAGGCTGGCGAGCAGTACTTC.

CDR3 coding DNA: TGTGCCAGTAGTATGATAACGGCTAACACCGGGGAGCTGTTTTTT. The encoded protein is CASSMITANTGELFF. The chain employs TRBV19 and TRBJ2-2, with D hard to call. This CDR3 has 15 residues. Germline CDR1 LNHDA, CDR2 SQIVND (reference sequence). Trimming shortened V by 3 bases and J by 2 bases, and 10 bases separated the two germline ends.

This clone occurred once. The CDR3 sequence is CATSDPYRGLLAGEQFF. The CDR3 nucleotides are TGTGCCACCAGTGATCCCTACAGGGGGCTCTTAGCGGGGGAGCAGTTCTTC. V usage is TRBV24-1 and J usage is TRBJ2-1; possibly TRBD1 for D (9 bases). CDR1 is KGHDR, CDR2 SFDVKD, per germline. V was clipped by 3 bases and J by 10 bases, with 24 bases between them. This CDR3 contains 17 residues.

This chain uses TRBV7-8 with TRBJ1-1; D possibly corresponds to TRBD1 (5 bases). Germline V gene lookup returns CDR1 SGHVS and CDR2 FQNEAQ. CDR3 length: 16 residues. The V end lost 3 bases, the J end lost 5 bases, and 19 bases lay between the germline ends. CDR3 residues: CASSLVPGIGLTEAFF. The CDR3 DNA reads TGTGCCAGCAGCTTGGTACCAGGGATAGGTTTGACTGAAGCTTTCTTT. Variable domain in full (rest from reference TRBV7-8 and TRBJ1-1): GAGVSQSPRYKVAKRGQDVALRCDPISGHVSLFWYQQALGQGPEFLTYFQNEAQLDKSGLPSDRFFAERPEGSVSTLKIQRTQQEDSAVYLCASSLVPGIGLTEAFFGQGTRLTVV.

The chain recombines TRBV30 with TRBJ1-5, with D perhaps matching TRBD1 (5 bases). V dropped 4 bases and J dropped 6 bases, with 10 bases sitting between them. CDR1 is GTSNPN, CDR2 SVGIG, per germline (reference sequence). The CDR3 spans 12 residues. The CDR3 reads CAWNQGAQPQHF. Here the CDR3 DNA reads TGTGCCTGGAACCAAGGGGCTCAGCCCCAGCATTTT.

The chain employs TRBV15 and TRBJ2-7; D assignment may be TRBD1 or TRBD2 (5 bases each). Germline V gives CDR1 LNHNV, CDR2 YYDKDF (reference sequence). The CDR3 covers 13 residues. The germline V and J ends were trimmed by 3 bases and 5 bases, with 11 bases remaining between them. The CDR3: CATSRNQGHEQYF. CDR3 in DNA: TGTGCCACCAGCAGGAACCAGGGACACGAGCAGTACTTC.

CDR3 region: CASKIGGADTQYF. Here the CDR3 DNA reads TGTGCCAGCAAAATTGGGGGAGCAGATACGCAGTATTTT. The V gene is TRBV28, the J gene TRBJ2-3; D may be TRBD1 or TRBD2 (5 bases each). CDR3 length: 13 residues. The germline V gene has CDR1 MDHEN and CDR2 SYDVKM. V dropped 7 bases and J dropped 4 bases, with 12 bases sitting between them. The variable domain in full, completed from reference TRBV28 and TRBJ2-3, reads DVKVTQSSRYLVKRTGEKVFLECVQDMDHENMFWYRQDPGLGLRLIYFSYDVKMKEKGDIPEGYSVSREKKERFSLILESASTNQTSMYLCASKIGGADTQYFGPGTRLTVL.